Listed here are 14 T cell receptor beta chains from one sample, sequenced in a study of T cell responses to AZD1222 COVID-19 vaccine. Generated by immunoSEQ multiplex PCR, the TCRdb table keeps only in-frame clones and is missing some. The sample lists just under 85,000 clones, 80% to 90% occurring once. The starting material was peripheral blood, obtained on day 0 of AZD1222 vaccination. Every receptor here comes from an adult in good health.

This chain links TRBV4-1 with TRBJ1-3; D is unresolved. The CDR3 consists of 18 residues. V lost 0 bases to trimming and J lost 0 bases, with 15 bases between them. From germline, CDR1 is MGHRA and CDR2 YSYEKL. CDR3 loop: CASSQEGQRVYSGNTIYF. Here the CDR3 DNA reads TGCGCCAGCAGCCAAGAAGGCCAGCGTGTTTACTCTGGAAACACCATATATTTT.

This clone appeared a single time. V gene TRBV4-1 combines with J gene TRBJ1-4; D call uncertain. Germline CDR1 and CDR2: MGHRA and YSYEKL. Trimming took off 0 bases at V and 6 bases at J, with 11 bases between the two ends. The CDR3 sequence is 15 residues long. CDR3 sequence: CASSQEGGTYEKLFF. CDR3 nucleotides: TGCGCCAGCAGCCAAGAAGGCGGCACTTATGAAAAACTGTTTTTT.

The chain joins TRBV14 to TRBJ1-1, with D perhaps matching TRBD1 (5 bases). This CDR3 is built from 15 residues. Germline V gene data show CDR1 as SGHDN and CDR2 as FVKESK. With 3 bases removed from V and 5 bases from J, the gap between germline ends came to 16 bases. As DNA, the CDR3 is TGTGCCAGCAGCCAGATCACAGGATCGGGGACTGAAGCTTTCTTT. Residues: CASSQITGSGTEAFF.

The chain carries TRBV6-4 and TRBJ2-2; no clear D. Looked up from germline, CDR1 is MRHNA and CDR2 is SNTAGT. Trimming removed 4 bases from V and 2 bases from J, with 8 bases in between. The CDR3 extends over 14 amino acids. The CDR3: CASSAQENTGELFF. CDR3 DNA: TGTGCCAGCAGTGCCCAAGAAAACACCGGGGAGCTGTTTTTT.

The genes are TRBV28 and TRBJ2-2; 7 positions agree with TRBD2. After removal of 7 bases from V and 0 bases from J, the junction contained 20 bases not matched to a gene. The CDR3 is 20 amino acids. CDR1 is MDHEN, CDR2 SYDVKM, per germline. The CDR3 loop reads CASNSLLTGGGLPNTGELFF. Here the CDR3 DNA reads TGTGCCAGCAACTCACTCTTAACGGGGGGAGGGCTCCCGAACACCGGGGAGCTGTTTTTT.

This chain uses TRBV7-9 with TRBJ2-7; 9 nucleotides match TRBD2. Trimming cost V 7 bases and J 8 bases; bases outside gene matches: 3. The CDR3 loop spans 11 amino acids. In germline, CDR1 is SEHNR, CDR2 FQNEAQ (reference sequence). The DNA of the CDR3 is TGTGCCAGCAACCTAGCGGGAAAGCAGTACTTC. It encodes CASNLAGKQYF.

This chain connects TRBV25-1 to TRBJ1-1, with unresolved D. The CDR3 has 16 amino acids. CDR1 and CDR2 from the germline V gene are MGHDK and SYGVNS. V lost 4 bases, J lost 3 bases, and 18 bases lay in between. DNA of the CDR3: TGTGCCAGCAGTGCCCGGACGGGCCCCTTGGACACTGAAGCTTTCTTT. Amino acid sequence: CASSARTGPLDTEAFF.

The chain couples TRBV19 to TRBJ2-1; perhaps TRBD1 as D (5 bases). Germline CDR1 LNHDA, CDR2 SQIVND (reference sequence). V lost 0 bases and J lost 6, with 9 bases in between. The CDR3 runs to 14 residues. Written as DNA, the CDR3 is TGTGCCAGTAGTATAGATCAGGGATTCAATGAGCAGTTCTTC. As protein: CASSIDQGFNEQFF.

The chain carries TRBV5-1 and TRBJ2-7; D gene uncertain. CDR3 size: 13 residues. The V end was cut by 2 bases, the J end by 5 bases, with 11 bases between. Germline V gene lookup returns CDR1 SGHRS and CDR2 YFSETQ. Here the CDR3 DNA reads TGCGCCAGCAGCTTCAGAGGTTCGGACGAGCAGTACTTC. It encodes CASSFRGSDEQYF.

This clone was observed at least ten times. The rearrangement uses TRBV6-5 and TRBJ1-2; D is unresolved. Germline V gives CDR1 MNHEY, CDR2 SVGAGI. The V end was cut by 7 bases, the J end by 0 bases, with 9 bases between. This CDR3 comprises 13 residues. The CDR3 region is CASKASTNYGYTF. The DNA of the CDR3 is TGTGCCAGCAAGGCCAGCACTAACTATGGCTACACCTTC.

CDR3 protein: CASSLGGMNTEAFF. The CDR3 coding sequence is TGTGCCAGCAGCTTAGGCGGCATGAACACTGAAGCTTTCTTT. V gene TRBV7-9 combines with J gene TRBJ1-1; D not certain. The CDR3 has 14 amino acids. Deletions cut 1 base from V and 0 bases from J, with 6 bases between. CDR1 and CDR2 from the germline V gene are SEHNR and FQNEAQ (reference sequence).

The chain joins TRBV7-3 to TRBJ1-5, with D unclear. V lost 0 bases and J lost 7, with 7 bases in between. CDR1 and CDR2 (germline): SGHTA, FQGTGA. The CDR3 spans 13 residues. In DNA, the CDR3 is TGTGCCAGCAGCTTAACGCCGGTGCAGCCCCAGCATTTT. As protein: CASSLTPVQPQHF.

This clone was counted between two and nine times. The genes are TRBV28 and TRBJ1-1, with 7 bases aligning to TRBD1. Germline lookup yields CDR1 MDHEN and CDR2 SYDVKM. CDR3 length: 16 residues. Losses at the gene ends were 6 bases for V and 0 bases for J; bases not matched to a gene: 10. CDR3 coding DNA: TGTGCCAGCAGACAAGACAGGGAAAGGGTGAACACTGAAGCTTTCTTT. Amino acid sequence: CASRQDRERVNTEAFF.

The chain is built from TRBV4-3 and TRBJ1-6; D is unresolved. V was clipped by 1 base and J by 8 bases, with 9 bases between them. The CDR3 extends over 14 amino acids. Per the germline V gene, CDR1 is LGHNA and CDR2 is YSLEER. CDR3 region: CASSQGPGYSPLHF. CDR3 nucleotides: TGCGCCAGCAGCCAAGGACCAGGTTATTCACCCCTCCACTTT.